A selection of T cell receptor beta chains follows, all from one sample in a study of graft-versus-host responses after intestinal transplantation. Some clones are missing from TCRdb's copy, which holds only in-frame ones; the method was immunoSEQ multiplex PCR. The sample lists about 41,000 clones; 85% to 95% were seen once. What these receptors recognize is not known. The sample in question was unstimulated CD8+ T cells sorted from spleen or lymph node cells, obtained before transplant. The receptors originated from a human donor who was the organ donor for an intestinal transplant. The CDR3 runs from the conserved cysteine through the conserved F or W. D genes are given only for firm matches. Size tells how often a clone was seen (once, few, many) or the class of an expanded clone, and some rows leave it out.

CDR3aa	CDR3nt	abundance	v_gene	j_gene	d_gene
CAIGRHEQYF	TGTGCCATCGGGAGACACGAGCAGTACTTC	NA	TRBV10-3	TRBJ2-7	NA
CASSLAGGYEQYF	TGTGCCAGCAGCTTAGCAGGGGGCTACGAGCAGTACTTC	NA	TRBV7-2	TRBJ2-7	NA
CASSLVAFVLDEQYF	TGTGCCAGCAGCTTAGTTGCGTTTGTGCTGGACGAGCAGTACTTC	once	TRBV7-2	TRBJ2-7	NA
CASSQEGQASYEQYF	TGCGCCAGCAGCCAAGAAGGGCAGGCCTCCTACGAGCAGTACTTC	NA	TRBV4-3	TRBJ2-7	NA
CASSLVSGGETQYF	TGTGCCAGCAGCTTAGTGAGCGGGGGAGAGACCCAGTACTTC	NA	TRBV7-9	TRBJ2-5	TRBD2
CASSKSRDRPYNEQFF	TGTGCCAGCAGCAAAAGCCGGGACAGGCCCTACAATGAGCAGTTCTTC	NA	TRBV5-6	TRBJ2-1	TRBD1
CASSAGTSGLWDTQYF	TGTGCCAGCAGCGCCGGGACTAGCGGGCTCTGGGATACGCAGTATTTT	NA	TRBV7-9	TRBJ2-3	TRBD2
CASSLFMSGDEKLFF	TGTGCCAGCAGTTTATTTATGTCAGGGGATGAAAAACTGTTTTTT	NA	TRBV27	TRBJ1-4	NA
CATSRDPAGGNEQFF	TGTGCCACCAGCAGAGATCCAGCGGGGGGTAATGAGCAGTTCTTC	NA	TRBV15	TRBJ2-1	TRBD2
CASSKADREGWEQFF	TGTGCCAGCAGCAAAGCGGACAGGGAGGGATGGGAGCAGTTCTTC	NA	TRBV21-1	TRBJ2-1	NA
CASSLTGTTIQETQYF	TGCGCCAGCAGCTTGACCGGGACTACCATCCAAGAGACCCAGTACTTC	NA	TRBV5-1	TRBJ2-5	TRBD2
CASSFPAGGSYEQYF	TGTGCCAGCAGCTTCCCCGCGGGGGGGTCCTACGAGCAGTACTTC	NA	TRBV5-6	TRBJ2-7	TRBD2
CASSQDPGPETQYF	TGTGCCAGCAGCCAAGATCCAGGGCCCGAGACCCAGTACTTC	NA	TRBV4-2	TRBJ2-5	NA
CASSRDIRHIQYF	TGTGCCAGCAGCCGGGACATCAGACACATTCAGTACTTC	NA	TRBV7-9	TRBJ2-4	NA
CASSLGNTEAFF	TGTGCCAGCAGCCTCGGGAATACTGAAGCTTTCTTT	NA	TRBV4-2	TRBJ1-1	NA
CASSQDPSGNTIYF	TGTGCCAGCAGCCAAGATCCATCTGGAAACACCATATATTTT	few	TRBV4-2	TRBJ1-3	NA
CASSPSTAGPNEQFF	TGTGCCAGCAGCCCAAGCACGGCCGGGCCTAATGAGCAGTTCTTC	NA	TRBV11-3	TRBJ2-1	NA
CASSLEVGPFGSPLHF	TGTGCCAGCAGCTTAGAGGTTGGACCCTTCGGCTCACCCCTCCACTTT	NA	TRBV7-8	TRBJ1-6	NA
CASSSGQGAASYEQYF	TGTGCCAGCAGCTCCGGACAGGGCGCAGCCTCCTACGAGCAGTACTTC	NA	TRBV7-8	TRBJ2-7	TRBD1
CAISDWTGPDGYTF	TGTGCCATCAGTGACTGGACAGGGCCAGATGGCTACACCTTC	NA	TRBV10-3	TRBJ1-2	TRBD1
CASKHRKPTNYGYTF	TGTGCCAGTAAGCACAGAAAACCTACTAACTATGGCTACACCTTC	once	TRBV19	TRBJ1-2	NA
CASSIDARGQNQPQHF	TGTGCCAGTAGTATAGATGCCAGGGGGCAAAATCAGCCCCAGCATTTT	NA	TRBV19	TRBJ1-5	TRBD1
CASSQEAAGGWDEQFF	TGCGCCAGCAGCCAAGAAGCAGCGGGGGGGTGGGATGAGCAGTTCTTC	NA	TRBV4-1	TRBJ2-1	TRBD2
CANTPGQGADGYTF	TGTGCCAATACTCCGGGACAGGGGGCCGATGGCTACACCTTC	NA	TRBV19	TRBJ1-2	TRBD1
CASSPEGAYEQYF	TGTGCCAGCAGCCCCGAAGGTGCCTACGAGCAGTACTTC	NA	TRBV13	TRBJ2-7	NA
CASSPRGTGSTDTQYF	TGCGCCAGCAGCCCCCGGGGGACAGGGAGCACAGATACGCAGTATTTT	NA	TRBV4-1	TRBJ2-3	TRBD1
CASSGDTQYF	TGTGCCAGCAGCGGCGATACGCAGTATTTT	NA	TRBV13	TRBJ2-3	NA
CASNGGAADTQYF	TGTGCCAGCAACGGGGGGGCAGCAGATACGCAGTATTTT	NA	TRBV9	TRBJ2-3	TRBD2
CASSPGQRGDTDTQYF	TGTGCCAGCAGCCCAGGCCAGCGGGGGGACACAGATACGCAGTATTTT	NA	TRBV11-2	TRBJ2-3	TRBD2
CASSLLKLPNTEAFF	TGTGCCAGCAGCTTGCTTAAGCTACCGAACACTGAAGCTTTCTTT	NA	TRBV7-9	TRBJ1-1	NA
CASSNEAGDGTPAGTQYF	TGCGCCAGCAGCAACGAGGCGGGAGACGGAACTCCTGCGGGCACCCAGTACTTC	NA	TRBV4-1	TRBJ2-5	TRBD2
CASSLGTYVSYEQYF	TGTGCCAGCAGCCTCGGGACATACGTCTCCTACGAGCAGTACTTC	once	TRBV7-9	TRBJ2-7	NA
CASSLVSTGELFF	TGTGCCAGCAGCTTAGTTTCCACCGGGGAGCTGTTTTTT	NA	TRBV5-6	TRBJ2-2	NA
CASSTPTEYRGIRNEQYF	TGTGCCAGCTCGACGCCTACAGAATACAGGGGCATCCGGAACGAGCAGTACTTC	NA	TRBV2	TRBJ2-7	TRBD1
CASSQDQGALGNEQFF	TGTGCCAGCAGCCAAGATCAGGGGGCCCTCGGGAATGAGCAGTTCTTC	NA	TRBV4-2	TRBJ2-1	TRBD1
CASSEIWEGGVQETQYF	TGTGCCAGCAGTGAAATTTGGGAGGGAGGGGTTCAAGAGACCCAGTACTTC	NA	TRBV2	TRBJ2-5	TRBD2
CASSSGVNYGYTF	TGCGCCAGCAGCTCGGGTGTTAACTATGGCTACACCTTC	NA	TRBV5-1	TRBJ1-2	NA
CASSLGGQVLPLNYGYTF	TGTGCCAGCAGCTTAGGGGGACAGGTACTACCGCTTAACTATGGCTACACCTTC	few	TRBV2	TRBJ1-2	TRBD1
CASSLQGSTEAFF	TGTGCCAGCAGCCTACAGGGAAGCACTGAAGCTTTCTTT	few	TRBV6-5	TRBJ1-1	NA
CASSSLTSSYNEQFF	TGTGCCAGCAGTTCCCTGACTAGCTCCTACAATGAGCAGTTCTTC	NA	TRBV27	TRBJ2-1	NA
CASSAQSLLAGVSSGANVLTF	TGTGCCAGCAGTGCCCAATCCCTTCTAGCGGGGGTTTCCTCTGGGGCCAACGTCCTGACTTTC	NA	TRBV2	TRBJ2-6	TRBD2
CASSGTSGGANEQFF	TGTGCCAGCAGTGGTACTAGCGGGGGGGCCAATGAGCAGTTCTTC	NA	TRBV6-4	TRBJ2-1	TRBD2
CASSILGGKGETQYF	TGTGCCAGTAGTATATTGGGGGGCAAAGGAGAGACCCAGTACTTC	NA	TRBV19	TRBJ2-5	NA
CASSFTWRGLMTKNIQYF	TGTGCCAGCAGCTTCACGTGGAGGGGCCTTATGACCAAAAACATTCAGTACTTC	once	TRBV7-2	TRBJ2-4	NA
CASSTYRGDTQYF	TGTGCCAGCAGTACCTACAGGGGAGATACGCAGTATTTT	NA	TRBV6-1	TRBJ2-3	TRBD1
CASSFVTSLPGANVLTF	TGTGCCAGCAGCTTCGTAACTAGCCTCCCTGGGGCCAACGTCCTGACTTTC	NA	TRBV7-9	TRBJ2-6	NA
CAISDLPDNDYEQYF	TGTGCCATCAGTGATCTCCCGGACAACGACTACGAGCAGTACTTC	NA	TRBV10-3	TRBJ2-7	NA
CASSGDRVKASEAFF	TGCGCCAGCAGTGGTGACAGGGTGAAGGCGTCTGAAGCTTTCTTT	few	TRBV10-2	TRBJ1-1	TRBD1
CASSLAGVWGPQETQYF	TGTGCCAGCAGCTTGGCGGGTGTGTGGGGCCCCCAAGAGACCCAGTACTTC	NA	TRBV7-9	TRBJ2-5	NA
CASSLDHGTASYEQYF	TGTGCCAGCAGCTTGGATCATGGGACAGCCTCCTACGAGCAGTACTTC	NA	TRBV5-4	TRBJ2-7	TRBD1
CATSDRVGEKLFF	TGTGCCACCTCAGACAGGGTGGGTGAAAAACTGTTTTTT	NA	TRBV15	TRBJ1-4	TRBD1
CASSLGSGYTF	TGTGCCAGCAGCTTGGGATCTGGCTACACCTTC	NA	TRBV5-6	TRBJ1-2	NA
CASSYTTGLPNYGYTF	TGTGCCAGCAGTTACACTACCGGGCTCCCGAACTATGGCTACACCTTC	once	TRBV6-5	TRBJ1-2	NA
CASSEGPGTLQVYEQYF	TGTGCCAGCAGTGAGGGCCCCGGGACTCTTCAAGTGTACGAGCAGTACTTC	NA	TRBV2	TRBJ2-7	NA
CASSPSGGAVEQYF	TGCGCCAGCAGCCCTAGCGGGGGGGCGGTCGAGCAGTACTTC	NA	TRBV4-3	TRBJ2-7	TRBD2
CASSLPMTDQETQYF	TGTGCCAGCAGCCTCCCGATGACAGACCAAGAGACCCAGTACTTC	NA	TRBV7-8	TRBJ2-5	NA
CASSLRGTSATTNTIYF	TGTGCCAGCAGCCTCCGTGGGACCTCGGCAACCACAAACACCATATATTTT	few	TRBV7-9	TRBJ1-3	NA